There are many counts of the clone carrying this TCR beta chain. Its antigen is unidentified. The data were obtained in a study of CD8 T cells in ankylosing spondylitis. Study outcomes and limitations: Some motif variants had been reported before (in reactive arthritis synovial fluid and blood). Among TCR beta sequences, a motif of eight highly homologous variants appeared characteristic of ankylosing spondylitis blood.

The junction had 7 bases not matched to a gene; V was cut back by 5 bases and J by 2 bases. CDR1 and CDR2 from the germline V gene are SQVTM and ANQGSEA. The length of the CDR3 is 14 residues. Each CDR3 protein is one row after TCRdb ran MiXCR on the 5' RACE reads. The repertoire includes some 250,000 distinct CDR3 sequences, roughly a quarter of them detected once, and about 0.6% sits in the top ten. The sample was blood, either unsorted or a sorted T cell fraction (not recorded which). This rearrangement joins TRBV29-1 to TRBJ2-5; TRBD2 matches at 8 bases. The receptor's source is a male donor with ankylosing spondylitis or in good health (not recorded which). CDR3 nucleotide sequence: TGCAGCGTTCTCGGGGGGGAGTTACAAGAGACCCAGTACTTC. This sequence encodes CSVLGGELQETQYF.